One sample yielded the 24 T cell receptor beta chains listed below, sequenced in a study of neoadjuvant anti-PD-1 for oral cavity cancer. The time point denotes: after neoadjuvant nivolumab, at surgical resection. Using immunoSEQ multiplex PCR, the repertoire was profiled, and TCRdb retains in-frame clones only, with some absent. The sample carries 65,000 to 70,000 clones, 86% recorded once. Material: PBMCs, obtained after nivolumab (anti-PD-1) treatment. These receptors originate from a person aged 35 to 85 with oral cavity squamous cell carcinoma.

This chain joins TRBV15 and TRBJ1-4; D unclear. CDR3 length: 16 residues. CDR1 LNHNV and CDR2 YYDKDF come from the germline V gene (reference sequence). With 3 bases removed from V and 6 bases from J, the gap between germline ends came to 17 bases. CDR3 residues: CATSSETREGDEKLFF. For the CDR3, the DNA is TGTGCCACCAGCAGCGAGACCCGGGAGGGCGATGAAAAACTGTTTTTT. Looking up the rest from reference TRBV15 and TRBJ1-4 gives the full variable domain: DAMVIQNPRYQVTQFGKPVTLSCSQTLNHNVMYWYQQKSSQAPKLLFHYYDKDFNNEADTPDNFQSRRPNTSFCFLDIRSPGLGDTAMYLCATSSETREGDEKLFFGSGTQLSVL.

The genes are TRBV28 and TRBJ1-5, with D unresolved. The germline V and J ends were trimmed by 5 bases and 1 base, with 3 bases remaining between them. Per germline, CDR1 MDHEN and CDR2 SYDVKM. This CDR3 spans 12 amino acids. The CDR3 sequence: CASSRSNQPQHF. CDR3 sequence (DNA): TGTGCCAGCAGTCGGAGCAATCAGCCCCAGCATTTT. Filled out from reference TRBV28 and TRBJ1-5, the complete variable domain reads DVKVTQSSRYLVKRTGEKVFLECVQDMDHENMFWYRQDPGLGLRLIYFSYDVKMKEKGDIPEGYSVSREKKERFSLILESASTNQTSMYLCASSRSNQPQHFGDGTRLSIL.

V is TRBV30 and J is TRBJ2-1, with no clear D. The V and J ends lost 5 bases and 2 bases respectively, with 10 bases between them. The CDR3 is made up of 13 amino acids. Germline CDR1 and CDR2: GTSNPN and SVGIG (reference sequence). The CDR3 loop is CAWSPSAYNEQFF. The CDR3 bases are TGTGCCTGGTCCCCTTCCGCCTACAATGAGCAGTTCTTC. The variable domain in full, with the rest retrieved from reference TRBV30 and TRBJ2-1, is SQTIHQWPATLVQPVGSPLSLECTVEGTSNPNLYWYRQAAGRGLQLLFYSVGIGQISSEVPQNLSASRPQDRQFILSSKKLLLSDSGFYLCAWSPSAYNEQFFGPGTRLTVL.

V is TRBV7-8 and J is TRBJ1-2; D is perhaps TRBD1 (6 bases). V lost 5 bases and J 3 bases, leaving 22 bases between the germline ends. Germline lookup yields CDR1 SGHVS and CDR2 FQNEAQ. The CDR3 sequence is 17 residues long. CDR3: CASSPNRVIKLDYGYTF. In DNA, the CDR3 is TGTGCCAGCAGCCCCAACAGGGTTATTAAGTTAGACTATGGCTACACCTTC.

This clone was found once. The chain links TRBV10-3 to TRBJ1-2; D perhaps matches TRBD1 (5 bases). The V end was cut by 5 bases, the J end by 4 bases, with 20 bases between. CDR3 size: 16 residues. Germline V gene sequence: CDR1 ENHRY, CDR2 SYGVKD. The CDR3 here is CAISTGTGGRSYGYTF. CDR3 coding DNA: TGTGCCATCAGTACCGGGACGGGAGGTCGGAGCTATGGCTACACCTTC.

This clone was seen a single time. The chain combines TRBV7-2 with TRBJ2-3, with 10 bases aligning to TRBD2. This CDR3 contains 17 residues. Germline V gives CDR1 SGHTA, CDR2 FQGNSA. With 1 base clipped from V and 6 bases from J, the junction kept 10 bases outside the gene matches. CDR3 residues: CASSLDASGGMRDTQYF. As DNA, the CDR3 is TGTGCCAGCAGCTTAGATGCTAGCGGGGGAATGAGGGATACGCAGTATTTT.

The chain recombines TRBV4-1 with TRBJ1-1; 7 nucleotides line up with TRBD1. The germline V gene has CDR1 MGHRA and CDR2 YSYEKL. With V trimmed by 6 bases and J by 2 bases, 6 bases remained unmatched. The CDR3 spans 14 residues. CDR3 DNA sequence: TGCGCCAGCAGGCTAGGGACAGCAAACACTGAAGCTTTCTTT. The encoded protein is CASRLGTANTEAFF.

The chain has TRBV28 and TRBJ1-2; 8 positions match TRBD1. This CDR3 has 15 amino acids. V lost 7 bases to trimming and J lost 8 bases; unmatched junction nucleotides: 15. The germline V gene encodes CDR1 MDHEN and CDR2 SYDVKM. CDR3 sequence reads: CASIRSGGASLGYTF. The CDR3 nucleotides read TGTGCCAGCATTAGGTCAGGGGGCGCATCACTAGGCTACACCTTC.

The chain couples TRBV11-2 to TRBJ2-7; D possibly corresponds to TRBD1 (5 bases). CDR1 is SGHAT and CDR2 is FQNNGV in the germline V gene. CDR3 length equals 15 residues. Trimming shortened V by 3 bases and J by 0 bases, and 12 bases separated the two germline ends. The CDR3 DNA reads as TGTGCCAGCAGCTTTAGTCAGGGTAGCTCCTACGAGCAGTACTTC. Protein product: CASSFSQGSSYEQYF. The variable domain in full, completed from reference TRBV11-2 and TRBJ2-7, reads EAGVAQSPRYKIIEKRQSVAFWCNPISGHATLYWYQQILGQGPKLLIQFQNNGVVDDSQLPKDRFSAERLKGVDSTLKIQPAKLEDSAVYLCASSFSQGSSYEQYFGPGTRLTVT.

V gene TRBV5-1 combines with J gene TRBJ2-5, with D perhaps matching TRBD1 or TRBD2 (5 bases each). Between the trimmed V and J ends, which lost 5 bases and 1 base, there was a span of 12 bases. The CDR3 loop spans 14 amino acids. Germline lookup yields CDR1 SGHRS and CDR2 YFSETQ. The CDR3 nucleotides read TGCGCCAGCAGTTATCCGGGGCCCCAAGAGACCCAGTACTTC. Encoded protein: CASSYPGPQETQYF.

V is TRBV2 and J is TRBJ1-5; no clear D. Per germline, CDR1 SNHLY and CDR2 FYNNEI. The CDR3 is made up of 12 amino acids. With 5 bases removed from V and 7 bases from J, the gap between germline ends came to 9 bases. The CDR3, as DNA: TGTGCCAGCAGTCCTCTGCGACAGCCCCAGCATTTT. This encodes CASSPLRQPQHF.

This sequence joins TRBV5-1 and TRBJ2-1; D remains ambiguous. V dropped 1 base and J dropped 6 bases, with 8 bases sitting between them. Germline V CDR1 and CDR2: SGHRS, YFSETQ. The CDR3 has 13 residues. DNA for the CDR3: TGCGCCAGCAGCTTGATCGAGACCAATGAGCAGTTCTTC. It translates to CASSLIETNEQFF.

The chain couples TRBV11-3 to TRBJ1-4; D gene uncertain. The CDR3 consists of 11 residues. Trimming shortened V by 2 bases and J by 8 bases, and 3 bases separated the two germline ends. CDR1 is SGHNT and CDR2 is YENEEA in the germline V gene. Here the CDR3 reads CASSLREKLFF. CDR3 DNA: TGTGCCAGCAGCTTAAGGGAAAAACTGTTTTTT.

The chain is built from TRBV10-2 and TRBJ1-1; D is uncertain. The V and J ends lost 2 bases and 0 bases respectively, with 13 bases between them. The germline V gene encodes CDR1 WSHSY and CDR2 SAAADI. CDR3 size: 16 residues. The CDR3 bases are TGCGCCAGCAGTGAGAGGTTCGTATCAGTGAACACTGAAGCTTTCTTT. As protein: CASSERFVSVNTEAFF.

The CDR3 nucleotides are TGTGCCAGCAGCTATGGGGGGGACTATGGCTACACCTTC. It yields the protein CASSYGGDYGYTF. The gene calls are TRBV7-9 and TRBJ1-2; D possibly corresponds to TRBD1 (5 bases). CDR1 SEHNR and CDR2 FQNEAQ come from the germline V gene (reference sequence). The CDR3 runs 13 residues. The V and J ends lost 4 bases and 3 bases respectively, with 9 bases between them.

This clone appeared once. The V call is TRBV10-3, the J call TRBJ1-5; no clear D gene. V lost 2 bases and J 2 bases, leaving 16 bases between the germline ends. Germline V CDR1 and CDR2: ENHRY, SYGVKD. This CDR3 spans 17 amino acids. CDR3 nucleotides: TGTGCCATCAGTGAGCCGGAAGGTTTTTTGGGCAATCAGCCCCAGCATTTT. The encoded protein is CAISEPEGFLGNQPQHF.

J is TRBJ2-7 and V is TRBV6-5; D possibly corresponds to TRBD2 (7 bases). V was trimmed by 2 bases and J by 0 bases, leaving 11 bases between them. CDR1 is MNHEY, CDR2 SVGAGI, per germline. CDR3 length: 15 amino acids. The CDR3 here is CASSYAGASSYEQYF. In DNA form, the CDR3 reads TGTGCCAGCAGTTACGCGGGGGCGAGCTCCTACGAGCAGTACTTC.

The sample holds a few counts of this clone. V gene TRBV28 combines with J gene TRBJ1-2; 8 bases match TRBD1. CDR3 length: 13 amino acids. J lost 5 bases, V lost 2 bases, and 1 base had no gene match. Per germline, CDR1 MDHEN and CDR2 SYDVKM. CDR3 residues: CASSLGQGYGYTF. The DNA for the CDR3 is TGTGCCAGCAGTTTAGGACAGGGATATGGCTACACCTTC.

The CDR3 region is CASSARHGRTEAFF. CDR3 DNA sequence: TGTGCCAGCAGCGCCCGACATGGTCGTACTGAAGCTTTCTTT. The chain couples TRBV5-5 to TRBJ1-1; D is uncertain. CDR1 is SGHKS, CDR2 YYEKEE, per germline (reference sequence). V was cut by 4 bases and J by 5 bases, with 15 bases left in between. The CDR3 spans 14 residues.

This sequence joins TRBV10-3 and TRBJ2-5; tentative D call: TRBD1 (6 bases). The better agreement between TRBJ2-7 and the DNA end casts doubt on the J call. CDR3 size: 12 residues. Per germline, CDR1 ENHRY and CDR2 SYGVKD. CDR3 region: CAISDSIYEQYF. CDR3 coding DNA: TGTGCCATTTCGGACAGTATCTACGAGCAGTACTTC.

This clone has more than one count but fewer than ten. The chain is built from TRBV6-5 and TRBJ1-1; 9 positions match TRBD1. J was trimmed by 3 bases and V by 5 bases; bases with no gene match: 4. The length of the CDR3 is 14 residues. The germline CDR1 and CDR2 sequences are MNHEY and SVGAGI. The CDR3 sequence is CASSPGQGYTEAFF. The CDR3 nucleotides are TGTGCCAGCAGTCCCGGACAGGGGTACACTGAAGCTTTCTTT.

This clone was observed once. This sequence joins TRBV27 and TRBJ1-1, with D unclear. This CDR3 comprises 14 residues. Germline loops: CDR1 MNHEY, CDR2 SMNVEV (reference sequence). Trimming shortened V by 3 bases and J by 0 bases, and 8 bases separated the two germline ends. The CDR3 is CASSFEGMNTEAFF. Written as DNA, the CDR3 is TGTGCCAGCAGTTTTGAGGGAATGAACACTGAAGCTTTCTTT.

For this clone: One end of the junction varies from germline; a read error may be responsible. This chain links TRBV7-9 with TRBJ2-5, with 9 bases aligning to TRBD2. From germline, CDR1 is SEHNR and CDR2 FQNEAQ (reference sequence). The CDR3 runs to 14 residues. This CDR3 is CASTLAGAVETQYF. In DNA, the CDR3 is TGTGCCAGCACCTTAGCGGGAGCCGTAGAGACCCAGTACTTC.

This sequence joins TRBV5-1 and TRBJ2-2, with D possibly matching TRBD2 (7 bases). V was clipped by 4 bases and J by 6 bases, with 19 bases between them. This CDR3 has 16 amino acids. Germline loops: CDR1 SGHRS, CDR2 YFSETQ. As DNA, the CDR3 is TGCGCCAGCAGCGCGGGGGCGGGAGTGGTCGCCGGGGAGCTGTTTTTT. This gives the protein CASSAGAGVVAGELFF.